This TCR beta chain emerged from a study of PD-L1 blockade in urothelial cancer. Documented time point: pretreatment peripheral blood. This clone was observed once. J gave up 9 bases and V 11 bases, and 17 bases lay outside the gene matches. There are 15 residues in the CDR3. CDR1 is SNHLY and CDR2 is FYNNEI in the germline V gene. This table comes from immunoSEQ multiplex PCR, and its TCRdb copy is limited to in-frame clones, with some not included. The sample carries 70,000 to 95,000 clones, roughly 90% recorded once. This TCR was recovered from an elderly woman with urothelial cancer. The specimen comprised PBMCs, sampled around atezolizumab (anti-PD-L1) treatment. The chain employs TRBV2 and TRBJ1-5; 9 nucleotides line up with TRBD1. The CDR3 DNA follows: TGTGCCGGTGCCACCGGGACAGGGAGGGGACGGCCCCAGCATTTT. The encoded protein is CAGATGTGRGRPQHF.